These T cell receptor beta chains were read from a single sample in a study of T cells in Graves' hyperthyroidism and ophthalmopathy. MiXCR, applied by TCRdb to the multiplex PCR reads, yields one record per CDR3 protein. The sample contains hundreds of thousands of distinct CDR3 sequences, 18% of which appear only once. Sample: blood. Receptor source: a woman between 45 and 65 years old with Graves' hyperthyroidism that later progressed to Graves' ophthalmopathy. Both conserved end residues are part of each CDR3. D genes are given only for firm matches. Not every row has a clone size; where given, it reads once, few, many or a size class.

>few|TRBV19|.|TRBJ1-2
TGTGCCAGTAGTATATCCTCCAGGAATAATGGCTACACCTTC
CASSISSRNNGYTF
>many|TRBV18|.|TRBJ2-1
TGTGCCTCTGGAGAGGAATCCTACAATGAGCAGTTCTTC
CASGEESYNEQFF
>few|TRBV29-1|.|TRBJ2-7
TGCAGCGTTCAAGACCCGGGGGCTGGAGCCTACGAGCAGTACTTC
CSVQDPGAGAYEQYF
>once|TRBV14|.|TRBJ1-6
TGTGCCAGCAGCCAAGTACCCCCCGGCCGGGGCAGCTCGATACTCTCCTATAATTCACCCCACCACTTT
CASSQVPPGRGSSILSYNSPHHF
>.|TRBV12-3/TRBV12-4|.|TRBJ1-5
TGTGCCAGCAGTCCTAGGACGGTCATAGCAGGCAATCAGCCCCAGCATTTT
CASSPRTVIAGNQPQHF
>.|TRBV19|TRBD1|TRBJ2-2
TGTGCCAGTAGTCCCCTCGGGACAGGAGTCGCCGGGGAGCTGTTTTTT
CASSPLGTGVAGELFF
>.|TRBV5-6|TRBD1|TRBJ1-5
TGTGCCAGCAGCTCCCGGGACAGGCTCAATCAGCCCCAGCATTTT
CASSSRDRLNQPQHF
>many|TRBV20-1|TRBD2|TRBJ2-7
TGCAGTGCCCGGCTAGCGGACTCCTCCTACGAGCAGTACTTC
CSARLADSSYEQYF
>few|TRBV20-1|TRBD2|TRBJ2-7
TGCAGTGCTAGAGGCCCCGGGGGGGGTTACGAGCAGTACTTC
CSARGPGGGYEQYF
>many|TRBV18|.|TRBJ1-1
TGTGCCAGCTCACCGCAGGGAATAAGTACTGAAGCTTTCTTT
CASSPQGISTEAFF
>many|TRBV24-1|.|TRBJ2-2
TGTGCCACCAGTGATTTGCATTCAGCAGTGGAGATCGGGGAGCTGTTTTTT
CATSDLHSAVEIGELFF
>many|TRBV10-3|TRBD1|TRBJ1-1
TGTGCCATCAGTGACCAGAAGACAGGGGTGGAGACTGAAGCTTTCTTT
CAISDQKTGVETEAFF
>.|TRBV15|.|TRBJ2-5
TGTGCCGTAGGGGGGGATTACCAAGAGACCCAGTACTTC
CAVGGDYQETQYF
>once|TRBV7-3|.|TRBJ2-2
TGTGCCAGCAGCGTTAGCCGGGACAACACCGGGGAGCTGTTTTTT
CASSVSRDNTGELFF
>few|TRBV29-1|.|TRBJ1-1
TGCAGCGTTATAAAAGGGAGCAGTAATGAAGCTTTCTTT
CSVIKGSSNEAFF
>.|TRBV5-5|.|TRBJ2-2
TGTGCCAGCAGCGGAGTCCGGAGACAGGCGATTTCCGGGGAGCTGTTTTTT
CASSGVRRQAISGELFF
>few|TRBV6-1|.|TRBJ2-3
TGTGCCAGCAGTCTTCTTCCGGACGGGAACACAGATACGCAGTATTTT
CASSLLPDGNTDTQYF
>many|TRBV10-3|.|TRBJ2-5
TGTGCCATGCGCGAAGGGGCGAACCAAGAGACCCAGTACTTC
CAMREGANQETQYF
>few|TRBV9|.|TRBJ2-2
TGTGCCAGCAGAGTGGGGAGTCTAACCGGGGAGCTGTTTTTT
CASRVGSLTGELFF
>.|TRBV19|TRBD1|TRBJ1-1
TGTGCCAGTAGTCCAGGACAGGGGGCTGGAAACACTGAAGCTTTCTTT
CASSPGQGAGNTEAFF
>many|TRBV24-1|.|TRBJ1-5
TGTGCCACCAGCAGGGATGGCAATCAGCCCCAGCATTTT
CATSRDGNQPQHF
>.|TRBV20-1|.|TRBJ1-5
TGCAGTGCCCCTACGGGGGGCACGAGGAATCAGCCCCAGCATTTT
CSAPTGGTRNQPQHF
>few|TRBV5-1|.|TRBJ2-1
TGCGCCAGCGGCCGGGAAGGGGTTGAGCAGTTCTTC
CASGREGVEQFF
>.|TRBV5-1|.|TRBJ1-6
TGCGCCAGCAGCTTGGCGGGACACCAGTATAATTCACCCCTCCACTTT
CASSLAGHQYNSPLHF
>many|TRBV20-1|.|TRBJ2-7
TGCAGTGCTGAGTTCCTCTACGAGCAGTACTTC
CSAEFLYEQYF
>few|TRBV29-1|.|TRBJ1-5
TGCAGCGTAGCAGACGGAGGGGGGAGTCAGCCCCAGCATTTT
CSVADGGGSQPQHF
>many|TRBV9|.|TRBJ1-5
TGTGCCAGCAGCGTAGAAGGGTATAGCAATCAGCCCCAGCATTTT
CASSVEGYSNQPQHF
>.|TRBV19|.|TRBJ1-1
TGTACCAGTAGTATGGCCACTGAAGCTTTCTTT
CTSSMATEAFF
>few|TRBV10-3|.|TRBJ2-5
TGTGCCATCTCTGGGAATGAGGGGGGGAAGACCCAGTACTTC
CAISGNEGGKTQYF
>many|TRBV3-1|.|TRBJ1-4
TGTGCCAGCAGCCAAGAGACAAAAGGAAAACTGTTTTTT
CASSQETKGKLFF
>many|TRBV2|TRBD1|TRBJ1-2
TGTGCCAGCGTGGACAGGGTCTATAGTGGCTACACCTTC
CASVDRVYSGYTF
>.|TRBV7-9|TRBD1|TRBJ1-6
TGTGCCAGCAGCTCCACCCGACAGGGGTTATCACGGTCACCCCTCCACTTT
CASSSTRQGLSRSPLHF
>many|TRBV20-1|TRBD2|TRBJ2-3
TGCAGTGCAAACGGACTAGCGGGGGAGACCACAGATACGCAGTATTTT
CSANGLAGETTDTQYF
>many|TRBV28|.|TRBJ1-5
TGTGCCACCAAAAGGGGTATCAGCAATCAGCCCCAGCATTTT
CATKRGISNQPQHF
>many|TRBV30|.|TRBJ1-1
TGTGCCTGGAAGACCCTGGAAGCTTTCTTT
CAWKTLEAFF
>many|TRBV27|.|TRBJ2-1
TGTGCCAGCAGTTCCGCGGACTCGTTCTCCTACAATGAGCAGTTCTTC
CASSSADSFSYNEQFF
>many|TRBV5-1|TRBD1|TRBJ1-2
TGCGCCAGCAGCTCGGGACAGTATTCTAACTATGGCTACACCTTC
CASSSGQYSNYGYTF
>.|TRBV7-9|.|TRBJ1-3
TGTGCCAGCAGGAACAGAGACACGAGCTCTGGAAACACCATATATTTT
CASRNRDTSSGNTIYF
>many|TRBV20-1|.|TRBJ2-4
TGCAGTGCTAGAGTCCGAAGAAGGGACGAGTCCAAAAACATTCAGTACTTC
CSARVRRRDESKNIQYF
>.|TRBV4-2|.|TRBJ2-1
TGTGCCAGCAGCCAAGAGGGCCCGAAGACAGGGAGGAATGAGCAGTTCTTC
CASSQEGPKTGRNEQFF
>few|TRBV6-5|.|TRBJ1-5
TGTGCCAGCAGTTACTCAGGGGAGGCTGGACAGCCCCAGCATTTT
CASSYSGEAGQPQHF
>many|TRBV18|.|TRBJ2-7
TGTGCCAGCTCACAGGGGAAGGACGAGCAGTACTTC
CASSQGKDEQYF
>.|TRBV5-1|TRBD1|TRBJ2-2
TGCGCCAGCAAAATGGACAGGGCTTCAACCGGGGAGCTGTTTTTT
CASKMDRASTGELFF
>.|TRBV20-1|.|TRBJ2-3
TGCAGTGCTACGATATTACTTCAGGGATTTTTAGATACGCAGTATTTT
CSATILLQGFLDTQYF
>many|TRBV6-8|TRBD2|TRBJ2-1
TGTGCCAGCAGTTACTCCCTTTTAGCGGGGGGGCCTAATGAGCAGTTCTTC
CASSYSLLAGGPNEQFF
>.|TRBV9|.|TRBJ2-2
TGTGCCAGCAGCGTAGATGAGGAGCTGTTTTTT
CASSVDEELFF
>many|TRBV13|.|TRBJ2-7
TGTGCCAGCAGCCCGGGGGACTTCGGGGGAGAGCAGTACTTC
CASSPGDFGGEQYF
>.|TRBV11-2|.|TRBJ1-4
TGTGCCAGCAGCTTCGGGACGGGGCGGGAAAAACTGTTTTTT
CASSFGTGREKLFF
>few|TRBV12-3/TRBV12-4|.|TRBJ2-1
TGTGCCAGCATTCCGGGGTCGGGGAATGAGCAGTTCTTC
CASIPGSGNEQFF
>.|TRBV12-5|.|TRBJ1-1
TGTGCTAGTGGTTTGGAAGACACTGAAGCTTTCTTT
CASGLEDTEAFF
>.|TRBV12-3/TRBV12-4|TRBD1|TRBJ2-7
TGTGCCAGCAGTTCGGGACAGGGATCGAGACAGTACTTC
CASSSGQGSRQYF
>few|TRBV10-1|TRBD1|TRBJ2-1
TGCGCCAGCAGTGCACAGGGGGTCGGGGGGCAGTTCTTC
CASSAQGVGGQFF
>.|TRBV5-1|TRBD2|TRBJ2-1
TGCGCCAGCAGCCCTTCAAGCGGGAGACTTTACAATGAGCAGTTCTTC
CASSPSSGRLYNEQFF
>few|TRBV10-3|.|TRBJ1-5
TGTGCCATCAGTGAAGTGGACAGCCGCCAACCCCAGCATTTT
CAISEVDSRQPQHF
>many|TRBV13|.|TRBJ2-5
TGTGCCAGCAGCTTAGGCAGGGGCCCGGCGAAGACCCAGTACTTC
CASSLGRGPAKTQYF